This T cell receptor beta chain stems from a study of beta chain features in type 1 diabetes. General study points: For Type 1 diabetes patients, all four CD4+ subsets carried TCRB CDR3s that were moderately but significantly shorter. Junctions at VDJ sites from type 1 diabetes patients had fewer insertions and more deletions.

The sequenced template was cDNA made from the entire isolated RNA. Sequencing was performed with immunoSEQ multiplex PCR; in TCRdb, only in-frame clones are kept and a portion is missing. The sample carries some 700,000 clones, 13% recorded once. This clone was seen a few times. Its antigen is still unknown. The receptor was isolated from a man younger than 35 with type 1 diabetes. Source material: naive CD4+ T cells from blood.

The DNA of the CDR3 is TGTGCCAGCAGGCCCGGTGACGTTGGAGGGATTGGCTACACCTTC. It is translated as CASRPGDVGGIGYTF. V is TRBV6-5 and J is TRBJ1-2; unclear D gene. Per germline, CDR1 MNHEY and CDR2 SVGAGI. V lost 6 bases and J lost 7, with 21 bases in between. CDR3 length: 15 residues.